The entry below describes one T cell receptor (beta chain). The sample belongs to a study of control samples from healthy donors and cancer patients. Produced via immunoSEQ multiplex PCR; TCRdb's table is partial and in-frame only. The sample carries over 25,000 clones, about 90% recorded once. Trimming removed 2 bases from V and 5 bases from J, with 15 bases in between. CDR1 and CDR2 (germline): SEHNR, FQNEAQ (reference sequence). The CDR3 runs 15 residues. The source is a female donor with melanoma. The sample was formalin-fixed, paraffin-embedded tissue. The chain links TRBV7-9 to TRBJ2-5; TRBD2 might be the D (6 bases). The CDR3 DNA reads TGTGCCAGCAGCTTACCTGCGGGGTTGAAGGAGACCCAGTACTTC. This encodes CASSLPAGLKETQYF.